This T cell receptor beta chain was retrieved from a study of technical replicates of blood from a handful of donors. The assay was immunoSEQ multiplex PCR, and TCRdb's table has in-frame clones only and misses some. The sample has some 70,000 clones; nearly 98% are singletons. This CDR3 spans 14 amino acids. Germline lookup yields CDR1 SGHTA and CDR2 FQGTGA. V was clipped by 8 bases and J by 4 bases, with 14 bases between them. This receptor was taken from a human donor in good health. V is TRBV7-3 and J is TRBJ2-2; possible D gene TRBD2, 5 bases. Sequenced sample: T cells isolated from PBMCs. The CDR3 DNA reads as TGTGCCAGCCGCCCTGTCAGCGGCACCGGGGAGCTGTTTTTT. It is translated as CASRPVSGTGELFF.